The next 26 T cell receptor beta chains were all read from a single sample in a study of blood T cell repertoires in COVID-19. The repertoire was sequenced with immunoSEQ multiplex PCR; TCRdb's copy has only in-frame clones and lacks some. The top ten clones hold about 6% of a sample with approximately 110,000 clones, roughly 69% of them seen once. What was sequenced was peripheral blood. Receptors originate from a man of 80 years or more with acute or convalescent COVID-19.

This clone has a handful of counts. This chain joins TRBV5-1 and TRBJ2-2, with 7 bases matching TRBD2. The CDR3 runs 14 residues. Per the germline V gene, CDR1 is SGHRS and CDR2 is YFSETQ. V shed 5 bases, J shed 1 base, and the junction held 2 bases outside the gene matches. CDR3 bases: TGCGCCAGCAGAGCTAGCGGGAACACCGGGGAGCTGTTTTTT. Translation: CASRASGNTGELFF. Full variable domain (remainder filled in from reference TRBV5-1 and TRBJ2-2): KAGVTQTPRYLIKTRGQQVTLSCSPISGHRSVSWYQQTPGQGLQFLFEYFSETQRNKGNFPGRFSGRQFSNSRSEMNVSTLELGDSALYLCASRASGNTGELFFGEGSRLTVL.

This chain uses TRBV28 with TRBJ1-6; tentative D call: TRBD1 (6 bases). V lost 7 bases and J lost 1, with 11 bases in between. CDR1 is MDHEN, CDR2 SYDVKM, per germline. This CDR3 contains 15 residues. The CDR3 spells CASTGGGSYNSPLHF. In DNA form, the CDR3 reads TGTGCCAGCACGGGGGGCGGGTCCTATAATTCACCCCTCCACTTT.

As concerns this clone: The same CDR3 arises from other DNA sequences in this sample as well. The chain uses TRBV3-1 (or the pseudogene TRBV3-2) and TRBJ1-6, with 7 bases matching TRBD1. Germline loops: CDR1 LGHDT, CDR2 YNNKEL (reference sequence). The CDR3 sequence is 15 residues long. The V and J ends lost 1 base and 6 bases, in that order; junction bases with no gene match: 3. The CDR3 protein is CASSQGTGVNSPLHF. As DNA, the CDR3 is TGTGCCAGCAGCCAAGGTACAGGGGTTAATTCACCCCTCCACTTT.

The sample holds a few counts of this clone. The V and J genes are TRBV3-1 (or the pseudogene TRBV3-2) and TRBJ1-1; D call uncertain. With 5 bases removed from V and 4 bases from J, the gap between germline ends came to 17 bases. Germline V gene sequence: CDR1 LGHDT, CDR2 YNNKEL (reference sequence). The CDR3 spans 15 residues. The chain's CDR3 is CASSWATGSVTEAFF. The CDR3 DNA reads as TGTGCCAGCAGCTGGGCGACGGGGAGTGTCACTGAAGCTTTCTTT.

The gene calls are TRBV13 and TRBJ2-3; 9 positions agree with TRBD2. Trimming cost V 0 bases and J 3 bases; bases outside gene matches: 4. CDR3 length: 16 residues. Germline-derived CDR1 and CDR2 are PRHDT and FYEKMQ (reference sequence). The CDR3 region is CASSLGRLAGTDTQYF. As DNA, the CDR3 is TGTGCCAGCAGCTTAGGCAGGCTAGCGGGAACAGATACGCAGTATTTT.

This clone has only a few counts. CDR3 in amino acids: CASSLDKNSPLHF. The DNA for the CDR3 is TGTGCCAGCAGCTTGGACAAGAATTCACCCCTCCACTTT. V gene TRBV5-4 combines with J gene TRBJ1-6; D not certain. CDR1 and CDR2 from the germline V gene are SGHNT and YYREEE (reference sequence). This CDR3 is built from 13 residues. Trimming took off 0 bases at V and 7 bases at J, with 5 bases between the two ends.

The chain links TRBV7-9 to TRBJ2-1; 7 positions agree with TRBD2. With 5 bases clipped from V and 4 bases from J, the junction kept 11 bases outside the gene matches. This CDR3 has 16 residues. Germline CDR1 SEHNR, CDR2 FQNEAQ (reference sequence). The DNA of the CDR3 is TGTGCCAGCAGCCAGCCCCCGGGACTACCTTACAATGAGCAGTTCTTC. Protein product: CASSQPPGLPYNEQFF. The full variable domain, in which reference TRBV7-9 and TRBJ2-1 provide the parts outside the CDR3, is DTGVSQNPRHKITKRGQNVTFRCDPISEHNRLYWYRQTLGQGPEFLTYFQNEAQLEKSRLLSDRFSAERPKGSFSTLEIQRTEQGDSAMYLCASSQPPGLPYNEQFFGPGTRLTVL.

This clone appeared a few times. The chain recombines TRBV28 with TRBJ1-3, with D perhaps TRBD1 (6 bases). The ends were cut back, 7 bases at V and 9 bases at J, with 22 bases in the middle. This CDR3 is built from 15 residues. From germline, CDR1 is MDHEN and CDR2 SYDVKM. CDR3 DNA sequence: TGTGCCAGCAACTTGGGCGGGGGGCGCCGAGGCACCATATATTTT. Protein product: CASNLGGGRRGTIYF. The full variable domain, with the rest looked up from reference TRBV28 and TRBJ1-3, is DVKVTQSSRYLVKRTGEKVFLECVQDMDHENMFWYRQDPGLGLRLIYFSYDVKMKEKGDIPEGYSVSREKKERFSLILESASTNQTSMYLCASNLGGGRRGTIYFGEGSWLTVV.

CDR3 nucleotide sequence: TGTGCCAGCACCAAAGACAGGGGGCGCTTAGCTGGGAACACTGAAGCTTTCTTT. As protein: CASTKDRGRLAGNTEAFF. The chain couples TRBV28 to TRBJ1-1, with 10 bases matching TRBD1. Germline V CDR1 and CDR2: MDHEN, SYDVKM. This CDR3 region has 18 residues. With V trimmed by 7 bases and J by 1 base, 15 bases remained unmatched. Looking up the rest from reference TRBV28 and TRBJ1-1 gives the full variable domain: DVKVTQSSRYLVKRTGEKVFLECVQDMDHENMFWYRQDPGLGLRLIYFSYDVKMKEKGDIPEGYSVSREKKERFSLILESASTNQTSMYLCASTKDRGRLAGNTEAFFGQGTRLTVV.

This clone was recorded at least ten times. The genes are TRBV5-6 and TRBJ2-1; no clear D. V was trimmed by 3 bases and J by 9 bases, leaving 10 bases between them. Germline assignment: CDR1 SGHDT and CDR2 YYEEEE. There are 12 residues in the CDR3. Here the CDR3 DNA reads TGTGCCAGCAGCTCCAGGATAGGTGAGCAGTTCTTC. This translates into CASSSRIGEQFF.

The gene calls are TRBV6-5 and TRBJ2-2, with 8 bases that match TRBD2. CDR1 MNHEY and CDR2 SVGAGI come from the germline V gene. CDR3 length: 14 amino acids. Trimming cost V 4 bases and J 4 bases; bases outside gene matches: 2. CDR3 bases: TGTGCCAGCAGTTTTAGCGGGACCACCGGGGAGCTGTTTTTT. As protein: CASSFSGTTGELFF.

The V and J genes are TRBV28 and TRBJ2-7, with TRBD2 matching 9 bases. CDR1 is MDHEN, CDR2 SYDVKM, per germline. After removal of 2 bases from V and 2 bases from J, the junction contained 1 base not matched to a gene. This CDR3 has 14 amino acids. The CDR3 DNA is TGTGCCAGCAGTTTACCTAGCGGGGCCTACGAGCAGTACTTC. It is translated as CASSLPSGAYEQYF.

This chain joins TRBV7-9 and TRBJ2-7; 7 bases align to TRBD1. Germline CDR1 reads SEHNR; CDR2 reads FQNEAQ (reference sequence). The CDR3 length is 15 residues. Unmatched junction bases numbered 10, after V lost 5 bases and J lost 3 bases. CDR3 sequence (DNA): TGTGCCAGCAGCCCCGACGGGACAGCAATCTACGAGCAGTACTTC. Amino acid sequence: CASSPDGTAIYEQYF.

A single count supports this clone. The rearrangement uses TRBV28 and TRBJ1-2; D not certain. Germline CDR1 and CDR2: MDHEN and SYDVKM. This CDR3 has 14 residues. V dropped 1 base and J dropped 3 bases, with 9 bases sitting between them. CDR3 sequence reads: CASSLSRVDYGYTF. DNA of the CDR3: TGTGCCAGCAGTTTATCGAGGGTAGACTATGGCTACACCTTC.

This chain uses TRBV5-3 with TRBJ2-7; no reliable D call. TRBV5-3 is sorted into the ORF group, with uncertain function. The CDR3 length is 15 residues. Trimming shortened V by 8 bases and J by 1 base, and 19 bases separated the two germline ends. The CDR3 protein is CARRLVAARSYEQYF. DNA for the CDR3: TGTGCCAGGCGGCTGGTTGCGGCTCGTTCCTACGAGCAGTACTTC.

V and J are TRBV4-3 and TRBJ2-6; D remains ambiguous. CDR3 length: 17 residues. Germline V CDR1 and CDR2: LGHNA, YSLEER. The V gene lost 2 bases and the J gene lost 0 bases, with 11 bases spanning the gap. In nucleotides, the CDR3 is TGCGCCAGCAGCCAATTTATACAGTTCTCTGGGGCCAACGTCCTGACTTTC. It specifies CASSQFIQFSGANVLTF.

This chain uses TRBV10-3 with TRBJ2-2; 9 nucleotides match TRBD2. The CDR3 extends over 18 amino acids. The V and J ends lost 0 bases and 4 bases, in that order; junction bases with no gene match: 9. Germline CDR1 and CDR2: ENHRY and SYGVKD. CDR3 protein: CAISESRAGGGVTGELFF. CDR3 DNA: TGTGCCATCAGTGAGTCACGAGCGGGAGGAGGGGTCACCGGGGAGCTGTTTTTT.

The chain carries TRBV5-4 and TRBJ1-2, with D perhaps matching TRBD1 (5 bases). V lost 0 bases and J 2 bases, leaving 5 bases between the germline ends. The V gene's germline CDR1 is SGHNT and CDR2 YYREEE (reference sequence). There are 13 residues in the CDR3. The CDR3 DNA reads as TGTGCCAGCAGCTTGGGACAGAACTATGGCTACACCTTC. It translates to CASSLGQNYGYTF.

This clone was counted between two and nine times. The genes are TRBV21-1 and TRBJ2-7; TRBD1 reflects the table's D call only, with no check against the DNA. TRBV21-1 is a known pseudogene. The CDR3 totals 16 residues. This chain's CDR3 is CASSLRPGTATYEQYF. In DNA form, the CDR3 reads TGTGCCAGCAGCCTACGTCCGGGGACAGCGACCTACGAGCAGTACTTC.

The V and J genes are TRBV28 and TRBJ2-7; 7 nucleotides agree with TRBD1. Looked up from germline, CDR1 is MDHEN and CDR2 is SYDVKM. Trimming at V came to 4 bases and at J to 0 bases, leaving 3 bases not matched to a gene. The CDR3 has 14 amino acids. CDR3 region: CASSSGQSSYEQYF. The CDR3 DNA is TGTGCCAGCAGTTCGGGACAGAGCTCCTACGAGCAGTACTTC.

This chain connects TRBV3-1 (or the pseudogene TRBV3-2) to TRBJ1-5, with D maybe TRBD1 (6 bases). The V end was cut by 6 bases, the J end by 5 bases, with 14 bases between. The CDR3 consists of 14 residues. Germline assignment: CDR1 LGHDT and CDR2 YNNKEL (reference sequence). CDR3 DNA sequence: TGTGCCAGCAGTTACTCCCACAGGGATCAGCCCCAGCATTTT. It is translated as CASSYSHRDQPQHF.

This clone was observed a few times. The V and J genes are TRBV6-5 and TRBJ2-7; 7 bases are shared with TRBD2. This CDR3 has 15 amino acids. Per the germline V gene, CDR1 is MNHEY and CDR2 is SVGAGI. V lost 6 bases and J lost 2; bases outside the gene matches: 10. The chain's CDR3 is CASRLSGDATYEQYF. The CDR3, as DNA: TGTGCCAGCAGGTTAAGCGGGGACGCCACCTACGAGCAGTACTTC.

The chain's CDR3 is CATGRRLAGEVFF. The CDR3 nucleotides read TGTGCCACCGGACGAAGACTAGCGGGAGAAGTGTTCTTC. The chain employs TRBV19 and TRBJ2-1, with 12 bases that match TRBD2. This CDR3 spans 13 amino acids. V lost 10 bases to trimming and J lost 15 bases; unmatched junction nucleotides: 13. CDR1 is LNHDA, CDR2 SQIVND, per germline (reference sequence).

This chain connects TRBV15 to TRBJ1-1, with TRBD1 identical over 8 bases. The CDR3 sequence is 15 residues long. The ends lost 5 bases at V and 5 bases at J; junction bases unmatched: 10. Germline values: CDR1 LNHNV, CDR2 YYDKDF (reference sequence). Written as DNA, the CDR3 is TGTGCCACCAGCTCATCCCCAGGACAGGGAACTGAAGCTTTCTTT. Translating gives CATSSSPGQGTEAFF.

The chain uses TRBV9 and TRBJ2-3; possible D gene TRBD1, 5 bases. Germline V CDR1 and CDR2: SGDLS, YYNGEE. This CDR3 is 17 amino acids long. V dropped 3 bases and J dropped 1 base, with 18 bases sitting between them. CDR3 DNA sequence: TGTGCCAGCAGCGCGAAATCAGGGTCTTTAGGCACAGATACGCAGTATTTT. This sequence encodes CASSAKSGSLGTDTQYF.

This chain links TRBV19 with TRBJ2-1, with D possibly matching TRBD1 (6 bases). The CDR3 has 15 residues. Germline loops: CDR1 LNHDA, CDR2 SQIVND (reference sequence). Trimming stripped 4 bases from V and 3 bases from J, with 13 bases between. The CDR3 protein is CASSTTGIGYNEQFF. CDR3 nucleotides: TGTGCCAGTAGTACGACAGGAATCGGCTACAATGAGCAGTTCTTC.